Here is one T cell receptor beta chain with its context. Its antigen is not known. Regarding treatment: 19 received Ad26.COV2.S at low or high dose, single or two shots; about 5 received placebo; per-sample allocation not given. Day 63 after the first vaccine or placebo injection was the time point for sampling. Donation came from an adult in Boston who was aged 18-55 years. These data come from a study of Ad26.COV2.S vaccination and SARS-CoV-2 variants. The overall study: Each vaccinee took Ad26.COV2.S intramuscularly, once or twice 56 days apart. Overall study results and limits: Substantial response breadth was reportedly seen for spike-specific CD8+ and CD4+ T cells after vaccination.

Profiled with immunoSEQ multiplex PCR; TCRdb holds only in-frame clones, not every one. The data contain 350,000 to 450,000 clones, around 83% of them seen just once; the ten biggest clones take up 3.3%. V was trimmed by 0 bases and J by 7 bases, leaving 16 bases between them. Per the germline V gene, CDR1 is SGHAT and CDR2 is FQNNGV. The CDR3 is made up of 16 amino acids. This sequence originates from a person aged 18-65 years who received the Ad26.COV2.S COVID-19 vaccine or a placebo. The chain carries TRBV11-2 and TRBJ2-1; D not certain. The material was peripheral blood, obtained in a trial of Ad26.COV2.S vaccine versus placebo. CDR3: CASSLEPPGPGNEQFF. In DNA form, the CDR3 reads TGTGCCAGCAGCTTAGAACCTCCGGGTCCCGGGAATGAGCAGTTCTTC.